This T cell receptor (beta chain) was sequenced during a study of shared clonotypes between healthy human individuals. Study-level findings and limits: Generally, naive subsets (rather than memory subsets) showed larger estimated richness.

Repertoires were generated with immunoSEQ multiplex PCR, while TCRdb's copy carries only in-frame clones and drops some. The table includes roughly 2 million clones, under 97% detected once. Concerning this clone itself: Antigen: not known.

The source is a young man in good health. Sequencing was carried out using naive CD4+ T cells sorted from blood. Indicated subset: CD45RA+ positively selected.

CDR3 nucleotides: TGTGCCAGCAGCCTCAGAGGACAGGTTGTTGGAAACACCATATATTTT. Amino acid sequence: CASSLRGQVVGNTIYF. The chain employs TRBV11-2 and TRBJ1-3; 7 bases agree with TRBD1. The CDR3 has 16 residues. In germline, CDR1 is SGHAT, CDR2 FQNNGV. The V segment lost 5 bases and the J segment 3 bases; nucleotides outside the gene matches: 10.